A selection of T cell receptor beta chains follows, all from one sample in a study of T cell responses to AZD1222 COVID-19 vaccine. The repertoire was sequenced with immunoSEQ multiplex PCR; TCRdb's copy has only in-frame clones and lacks some. The repertoire holds approximately 110,000 clones, with roughly 87% as singletons. The sample was peripheral blood, taken 28 days after the second AZD1222 dose. These receptor sequences come from an adult who received the AZD1222 COVID-19 vaccine. CDR3s include the opening cysteine and the closing phenylalanine or tryptophan. A D gene is named only where the DNA matches it firmly. Where a row states a size, it is once, few, many or the class of an expanded clone; other rows omit it.

NA	TRBD2	TRBV30	TRBJ2-2	TGTGCCTGCCGTAAAGGACTAGCGGGAACTGTGGCCGGGGAGCTGTTTTTT	CACRKGLAGTVAGELFF
NA	NA	TRBV28	TRBJ1-2	TGTGCCAGCAGCCTATCCTCAATAGGGGGGTATGGCTACACCTTC	CASSLSSIGGYGYTF
NA	NA	TRBV28	TRBJ1-3	TGTGCCACCGACCGGCTCTCTGGAAACACCATATATTTT	CATDRLSGNTIYF
NA	TRBD2	TRBV9	TRBJ2-7	TGTGCCAGCAGCGTGGGGACTAGCGGGAGTGGGTACGAGCAGTACTTC	CASSVGTSGSGYEQYF
NA	NA	TRBV11-1	TRBJ2-1	TGTGCCAGCACCCCTTACGACCTAGGGGAGAATGAGCAGTTCTTC	CASTPYDLGENEQFF
NA	NA	TRBV28	TRBJ2-7	TGTGCCAGCACCCCCAGGAGGAACAGTGGCTCCTACGAGCAGTACTTC	CASTPRRNSGSYEQYF
NA	TRBD1	TRBV20-1	TRBJ1-1	TGCAGTGCTAGTATGGACAGGGTCACTGAAGCTTTCTTT	CSASMDRVTEAFF
NA	NA	TRBV7-3	TRBJ2-1	TGTGCCAGCAGCTTCGGACAGAACTCCTACAATGAGCAGTTCTTC	CASSFGQNSYNEQFF
NA	TRBD1	TRBV3-1/TRBV3-2	TRBJ1-2	TGTGCCAGCAGCCAAGCGGGACAGATATATGGCTACACCTTC	CASSQAGQIYGYTF
once	TRBD1	TRBV19	TRBJ1-2	TGTGCCAGTAGTATGGGACAGGGCCTCTATGGCTACACCTTC	CASSMGQGLYGYTF
once	NA	TRBV6-5	TRBJ1-5	TGTGCCAGCAGCCTACTAGGAGAGGAGAATCAGCCCCAGCATTTT	CASSLLGEENQPQHF
NA	NA	TRBV28	TRBJ1-5	TGTGCAACGAAAGGCGGGGGTCGGAGCAATCAGCCCCAGCATTTT	CATKGGGRSNQPQHF
NA	TRBD1	TRBV27	TRBJ2-7	TGTGCCAGCAGTTCCTGGACAGGCGGCGACGAGCAGTACTTC	CASSSWTGGDEQYF
NA	NA	TRBV5-1	TRBJ2-7	TGCGCCAGCAGCTTGGGAGGGAGGTATCCGTCCTACGAGCAGTACTTC	CASSLGGRYPSYEQYF
NA	NA	TRBV10-3	TRBJ2-1	TGTGCCATCAGTGAGTTGACGACTGAGCAGTTCTTC	CAISELTTEQFF
NA	TRBD2	TRBV3-1/TRBV3-2	TRBJ2-5	TGTGCCAGCAAGGGAGGCGCGGCTAGCGGGAGCGGGGAGACCCAGTACTTC	CASKGGAASGSGETQYF
NA	NA	TRBV9	TRBJ1-1	TGTGCCAGCAGAGCTCAGGGGATGGGCACTGAAGCTTTCTTT	CASRAQGMGTEAFF
NA	NA	TRBV7-2	TRBJ2-2	TGTGCCAGCAGCCCGCCGGGACCAAACACCGGGGAGCTGTTTTTT	CASSPPGPNTGELFF
NA	NA	TRBV4-1	TRBJ2-2	TGCGCCAGCAGCCAAGTTGGGACGGGAACCGGGGAGCTGTTTTTT	CASSQVGTGTGELFF
NA	TRBD1	TRBV6-6	TRBJ1-4	TGTGCCAGCAGTACAGGGGCTAATGAAAAACTGTTTTTT	CASSTGANEKLFF
few	TRBD1	TRBV5-1	TRBJ2-7	TGCGCCAGCAGCTTGGGACAGGGAAATACCTACGAGCAGTACTTC	CASSLGQGNTYEQYF
NA	NA	TRBV27	TRBJ1-5	TGTGCCAGCAGTTTATTCTCAAGAGACGACCATGGCAATCAGCCCCAGCATTTT	CASSLFSRDDHGNQPQHF
NA	TRBD2	TRBV18	TRBJ2-7	TGTGCCAGCTCACTTAAAGCGGGAGGCAACTACGAGCAGTACTTC	CASSLKAGGNYEQYF
NA	NA	TRBV5-1	TRBJ1-1	TGCGCCAGCAGCTTGGGCGGGACGGAGTATGAAGCTTTCTTT	CASSLGGTEYEAFF
NA	TRBD2	TRBV6-2/TRBV6-3	TRBJ2-1	TGTGCCAGCAGTCGAGCGGGAGGGTCCTACAATGAGCAGTTCTTC	CASSRAGGSYNEQFF
NA	NA	TRBV14	TRBJ2-5	TGTGCCAGCAGCCACGAATTTGTGGAGACCCAGTACTTC	CASSHEFVETQYF
NA	NA	TRBV20-1	TRBJ1-4	TGCAGTGCTGGACATGAGGAAAAACTGTTTTTT	CSAGHEEKLFF
NA	TRBD2	TRBV29-1	TRBJ2-2	TGCAGCGTTGGAGCGGGAGGGCCTGGCGGGGAGCTGTTTTTT	CSVGAGGPGGELFF
NA	TRBD1	TRBV7-9	TRBJ2-7	TGTGCCAGCGGCTCGAGAGCCGGGACAGGGGCCTACGAGCAGTACTTC	CASGSRAGTGAYEQYF
once	NA	TRBV14	TRBJ2-7	TGTGCCAGCAGCCAAGGACAGGCAGGCGAGCAGTACTTC	CASSQGQAGEQYF
once	NA	TRBV7-8	TRBJ2-3	TGTGCCAGCAGGGCGGGGACAAGCCTTAGCACAGATACGCAGTATTTT	CASRAGTSLSTDTQYF
NA	NA	TRBV6-2/TRBV6-3	TRBJ1-5	TGTGCCAGCAGTTACTCTGGGACACCCTCCCAGCCCCAGCATTTT	CASSYSGTPSQPQHF
NA	NA	TRBV7-9	TRBJ2-7	TGTGCCAGCAGCAAGGGGGATGGGTACGAGCAGTACTTC	CASSKGDGYEQYF
NA	NA	TRBV5-1	TRBJ2-1	TGCGCCAGCAGCTTGAGCACTAGGCCCTACAATGAGCAGTTCTTC	CASSLSTRPYNEQFF
NA	NA	TRBV12-3/TRBV12-4	TRBJ2-6	TGTGCCAGCAGAAACTCTGGGGCCAACGTCCTGACTTTC	CASRNSGANVLTF
NA	TRBD2	TRBV6-6	TRBJ2-7	TGTGCCAGCACCATAGGGACTAGCTCAGCCTACGAGCAGTACTTC	CASTIGTSSAYEQYF
NA	TRBD1	TRBV28	TRBJ1-5	TGTGCCAGCAGTTCGTCCGGGACAGGGCTACAGCCCCAGCATTTT	CASSSSGTGLQPQHF
NA	TRBD2	TRBV27	TRBJ2-7	TGTGCCAGCAGTTTACAGGCTAGCGGGACCCTCCTCCAGTACTTC	CASSLQASGTLLQYF
NA	NA	TRBV7-9	TRBJ1-1	TGTGCCAGCAACGCGGGGGGCGACGGGAATGAAGCTTTCTTT	CASNAGGDGNEAFF
NA	NA	TRBV18	TRBJ2-7	TGTGCCAGCTCACTGGGACGGGCCTACGAGCAGTACTTC	CASSLGRAYEQYF
NA	TRBD1	TRBV28	TRBJ1-2	TGTGCCAGCAGTACCGGGACAGGGGGCGTTTACTATGGCTACACCTTC	CASSTGTGGVYYGYTF
NA	NA	TRBV19	TRBJ2-1	TGTGCCAGTAGTATAGGGGGGGCGACAGTCTCTGAAAGTGAGCAGTTCTTC	CASSIGGATVSESEQFF
NA	NA	TRBV11-3	TRBJ2-2	TGTGCCAGCAGCTTAGATAGTAGAGGGATGTTTTTT	CASSLDSRGMFF
once	NA	TRBV6-6	TRBJ1-3	TGTGCCAGCAGTGGCCCTGCGGGGAAATATTTT	CASSGPAGKYF
NA	NA	TRBV5-1	TRBJ2-1	TGCGCCAGCAGCTTCAACGGGAGCCCGTACAATGAGCAGTTCTTC	CASSFNGSPYNEQFF